The entry below gives a single TCR beta chain sequence along with its context. Its specificity is not known. This record belongs to a study of T cell responses to AZD1222 COVID-19 vaccine. Some clones are missing from TCRdb's copy, which holds only in-frame ones; the method was immunoSEQ multiplex PCR. The sample records just over 95,000 clones, about 89% being singletons. Study-wide points: Reports say nearly half of spike-specific TCRs go after unmutated variant regions. Clonal diversity was possibly underestimated, and the donors were mostly white British, with more females.

This CDR3 has 14 amino acids. The trim removed 4 bases at V and 0 bases at J, leaving 4 bases unmatched. The germline gives CDR1 SGHRS, CDR2 YFSETQ. This chain connects TRBV5-1 to TRBJ2-7; 7 bases align to TRBD1. The material was peripheral blood, obtained on day 0 of AZD1222 vaccination. This receptor was obtained from an adult in good health. CDR3 bases: TGCGCCAGCAGCGTACAGGGGATCTCCTACGAGCAGTACTTC. It codes for CASSVQGISYEQYF.